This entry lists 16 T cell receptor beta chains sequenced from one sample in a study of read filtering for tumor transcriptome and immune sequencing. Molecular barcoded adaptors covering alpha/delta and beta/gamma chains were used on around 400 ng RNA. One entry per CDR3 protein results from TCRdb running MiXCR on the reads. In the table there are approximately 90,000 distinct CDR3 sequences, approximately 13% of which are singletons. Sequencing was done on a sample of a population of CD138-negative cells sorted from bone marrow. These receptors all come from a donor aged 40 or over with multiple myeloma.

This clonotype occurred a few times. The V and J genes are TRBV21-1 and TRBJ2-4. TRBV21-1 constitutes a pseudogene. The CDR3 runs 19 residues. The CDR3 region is CASSKHLSYPTPAKNIQYF. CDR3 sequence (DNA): TGTGCCAGCAGCAAGCATCTCTCCTACCCAACCCCAGCCAAAAACATTCAGTACTTC.

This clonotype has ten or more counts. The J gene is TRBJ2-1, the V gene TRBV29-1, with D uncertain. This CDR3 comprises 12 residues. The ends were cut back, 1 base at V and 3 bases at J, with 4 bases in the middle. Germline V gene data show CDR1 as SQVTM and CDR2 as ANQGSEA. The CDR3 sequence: CSVEAYYNEQFF. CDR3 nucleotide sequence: TGCAGCGTTGAAGCCTACTACAATGAGCAGTTCTTC.

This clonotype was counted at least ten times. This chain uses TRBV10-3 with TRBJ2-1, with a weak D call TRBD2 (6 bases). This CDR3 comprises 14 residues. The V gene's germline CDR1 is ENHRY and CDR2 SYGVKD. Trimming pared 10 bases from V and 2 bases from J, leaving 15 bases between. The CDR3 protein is CATRDSGTYNEQFF. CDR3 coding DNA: TGTGCCACCCGGGACTCGGGGACCTACAATGAGCAGTTCTTC.

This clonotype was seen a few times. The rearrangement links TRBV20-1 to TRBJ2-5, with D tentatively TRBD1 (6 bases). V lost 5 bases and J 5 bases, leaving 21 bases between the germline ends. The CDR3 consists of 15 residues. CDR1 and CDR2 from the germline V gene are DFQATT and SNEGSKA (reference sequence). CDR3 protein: CSAGPSAGAKETQYF. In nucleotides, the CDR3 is TGCAGTGCTGGCCCGTCGGCAGGGGCGAAGGAGACCCAGTACTTC.

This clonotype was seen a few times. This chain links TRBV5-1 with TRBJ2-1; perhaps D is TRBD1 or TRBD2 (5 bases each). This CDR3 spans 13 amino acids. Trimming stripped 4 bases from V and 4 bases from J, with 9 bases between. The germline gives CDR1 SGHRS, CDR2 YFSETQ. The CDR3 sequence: CASSQGRYNEQFF. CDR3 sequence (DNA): TGCGCCAGCAGCCAGGGACGGTACAATGAGCAGTTCTTC.

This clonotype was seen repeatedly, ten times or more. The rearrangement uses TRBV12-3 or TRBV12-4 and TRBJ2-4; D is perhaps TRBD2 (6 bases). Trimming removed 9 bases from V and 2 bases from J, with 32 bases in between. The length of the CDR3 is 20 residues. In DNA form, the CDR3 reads TGTGCCAGAAATCCTTTCCAACCGCAACCATCGGAGGGCCCCAAAAACATTCAGTACTTC. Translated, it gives CARNPFQPQPSEGPKNIQYF.

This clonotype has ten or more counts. For the CDR3, the DNA is TGCAGCGTTCCCCCCCGGCGGGTTACAGATACGCAGTATTTT. It codes for CSVPPRRVTDTQYF. The rearrangement links TRBV29-1 to TRBJ2-3; D might be TRBD2 (5 bases). Trimming cost V 5 bases and J 3 bases, with 15 bases left between them. Germline CDR1 reads SQVTM; CDR2 reads ANQGSEA. The CDR3 runs 14 residues.

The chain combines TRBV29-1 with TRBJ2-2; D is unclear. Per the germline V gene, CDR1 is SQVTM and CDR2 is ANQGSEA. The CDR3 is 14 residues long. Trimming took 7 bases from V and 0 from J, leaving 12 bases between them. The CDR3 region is CSADLGPNTGELFF. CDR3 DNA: TGCAGCGCAGACCTAGGGCCGAACACCGGGGAGCTGTTTTTT.

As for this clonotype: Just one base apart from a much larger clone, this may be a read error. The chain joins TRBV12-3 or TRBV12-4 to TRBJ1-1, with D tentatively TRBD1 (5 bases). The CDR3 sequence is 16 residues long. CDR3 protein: CASSLIGKGTGTEASF. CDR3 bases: TGTGCCAGCAGTTTAATTGGGAAGGGGACGGGGACTGAAGCTTCCTTT.

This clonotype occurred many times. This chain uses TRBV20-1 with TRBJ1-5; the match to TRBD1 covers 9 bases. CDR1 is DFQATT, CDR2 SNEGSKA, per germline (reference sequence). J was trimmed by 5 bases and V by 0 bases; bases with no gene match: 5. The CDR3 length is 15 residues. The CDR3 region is CSARDGQGRDQPQHF. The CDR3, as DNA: TGCAGTGCTAGAGACGGACAGGGGAGGGATCAGCCCCAGCATTTT.

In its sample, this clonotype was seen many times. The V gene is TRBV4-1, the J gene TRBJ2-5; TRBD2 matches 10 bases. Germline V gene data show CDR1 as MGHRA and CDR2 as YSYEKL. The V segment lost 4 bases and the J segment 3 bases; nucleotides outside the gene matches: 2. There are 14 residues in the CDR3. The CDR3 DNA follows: TGCGCCAGCAGCCCCGGGACTAGCGAAGAGACCCAGTACTTC. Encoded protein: CASSPGTSEETQYF.

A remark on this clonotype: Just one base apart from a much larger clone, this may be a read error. CDR3 coding DNA: TGTGCCTGCCTCCTGGCGGGGGCAGGCGAGCAGTGCTTC. As protein: CACLLAGAGEQCF. This chain uses TRBV6-1 with TRBJ2-7, with a weak D call TRBD2 (7 bases). CDR1 MNHNS and CDR2 SASEGT come from the germline V gene. The CDR3 loop spans 13 amino acids.

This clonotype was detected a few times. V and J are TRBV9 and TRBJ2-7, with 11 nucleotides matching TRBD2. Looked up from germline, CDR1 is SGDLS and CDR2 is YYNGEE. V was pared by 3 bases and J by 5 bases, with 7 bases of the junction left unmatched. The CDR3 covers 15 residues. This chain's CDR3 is CASSETSGKVDEQYF. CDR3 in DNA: TGTGCCAGCAGCGAGACTAGCGGGAAAGTCGACGAGCAGTACTTC.

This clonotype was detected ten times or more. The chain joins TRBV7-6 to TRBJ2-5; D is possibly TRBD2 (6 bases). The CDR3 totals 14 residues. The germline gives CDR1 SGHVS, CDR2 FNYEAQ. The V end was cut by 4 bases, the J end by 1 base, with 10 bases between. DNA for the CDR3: TGTGCCAGCAGCTACCCGGGACTCCAAGAGACCCAGTACTTC. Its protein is CASSYPGLQETQYF.

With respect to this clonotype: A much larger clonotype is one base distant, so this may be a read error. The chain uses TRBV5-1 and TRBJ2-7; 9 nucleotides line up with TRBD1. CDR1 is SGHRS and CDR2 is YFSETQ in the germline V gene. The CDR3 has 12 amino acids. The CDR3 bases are TGCGCCAGCAGCTTAACAGGGGGCGAGCGGTACTTC. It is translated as CASSLTGGERYF. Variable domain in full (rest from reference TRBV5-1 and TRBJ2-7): KAGVTQTPRYLIKTRGQQVTLSCSPISGHRSVSWYQQTPGQGLQFLFEYFSETQRNKGNFPGRFSGRQFSNSRSEMNVSTLELGDSALYLCASSLTGGERYFGPGTRLTVT.

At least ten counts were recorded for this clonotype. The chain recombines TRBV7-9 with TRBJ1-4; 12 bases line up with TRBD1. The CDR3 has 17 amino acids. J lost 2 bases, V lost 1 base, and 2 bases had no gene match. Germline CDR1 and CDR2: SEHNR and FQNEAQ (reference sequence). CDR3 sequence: CASSLGDRGLTNEKLFF. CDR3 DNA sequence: TGTGCCAGCAGCTTAGGGGACAGGGGGCTGACTAATGAAAAACTGTTTTTT.